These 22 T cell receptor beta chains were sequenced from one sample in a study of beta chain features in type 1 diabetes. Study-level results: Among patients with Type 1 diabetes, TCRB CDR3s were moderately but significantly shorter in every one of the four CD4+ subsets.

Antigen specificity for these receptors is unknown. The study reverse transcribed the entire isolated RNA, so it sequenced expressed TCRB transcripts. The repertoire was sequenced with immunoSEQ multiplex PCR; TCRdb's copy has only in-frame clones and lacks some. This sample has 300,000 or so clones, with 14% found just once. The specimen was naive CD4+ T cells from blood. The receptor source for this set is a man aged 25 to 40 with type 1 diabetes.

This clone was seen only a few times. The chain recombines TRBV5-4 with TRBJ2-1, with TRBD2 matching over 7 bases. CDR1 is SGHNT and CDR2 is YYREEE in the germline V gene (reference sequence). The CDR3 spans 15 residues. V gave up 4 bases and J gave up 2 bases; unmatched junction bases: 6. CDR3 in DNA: TGTGCCAGCAGCCCCGGACTAGTAGCCTACAATGAGCAGTTCTTC. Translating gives CASSPGLVAYNEQFF.

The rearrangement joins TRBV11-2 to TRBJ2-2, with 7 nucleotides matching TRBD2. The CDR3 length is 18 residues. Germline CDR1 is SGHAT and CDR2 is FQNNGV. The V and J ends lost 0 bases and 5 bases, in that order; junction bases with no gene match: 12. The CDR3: CASSLDLWLAVRTGELFF. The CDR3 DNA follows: TGTGCCAGCAGCTTAGATCTTTGGCTAGCGGTCCGTACCGGGGAGCTGTTTTTT.

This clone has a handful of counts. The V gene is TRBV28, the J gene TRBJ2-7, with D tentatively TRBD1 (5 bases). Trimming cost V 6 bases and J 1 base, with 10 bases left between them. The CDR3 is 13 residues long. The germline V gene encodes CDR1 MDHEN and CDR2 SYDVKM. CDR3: CASRGALSYEQYF. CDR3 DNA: TGTGCCAGCAGAGGGGCCCTGTCCTACGAGCAGTACTTC.

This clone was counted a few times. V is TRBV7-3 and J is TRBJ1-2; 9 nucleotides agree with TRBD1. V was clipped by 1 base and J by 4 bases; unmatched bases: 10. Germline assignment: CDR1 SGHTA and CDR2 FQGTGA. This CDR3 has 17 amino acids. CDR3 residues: CASSLRGQGTTSYGYTF. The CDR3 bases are TGTGCCAGCAGCTTAAGGGGACAGGGAACGACTTCCTATGGCTACACCTTC. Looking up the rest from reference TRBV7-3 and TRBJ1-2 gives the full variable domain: GAGVSQTPSNKVTEKGKYVELRCDPISGHTALYWYRQSLGQGPEFLIYFQGTGAADDSGLPNDRFFAVRPEGSVSTLKIQRTERGDSAVYLCASSLRGQGTTSYGYTFGSGTRLTVV.

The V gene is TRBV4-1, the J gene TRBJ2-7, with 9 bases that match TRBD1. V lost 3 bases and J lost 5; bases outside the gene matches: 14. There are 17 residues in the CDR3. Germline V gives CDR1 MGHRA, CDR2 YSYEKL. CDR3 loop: CASSHPKRGQGTHEQYF. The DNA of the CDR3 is TGCGCCAGCAGCCATCCGAAACGGGGACAGGGAACCCACGAGCAGTACTTC.

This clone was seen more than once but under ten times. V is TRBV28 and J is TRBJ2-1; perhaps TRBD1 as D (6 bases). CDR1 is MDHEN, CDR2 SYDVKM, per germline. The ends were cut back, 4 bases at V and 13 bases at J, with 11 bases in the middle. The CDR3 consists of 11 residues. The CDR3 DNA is TGTGCCAGCAGTTGGGGGCTAGACCAGTTCTTC. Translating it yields CASSWGLDQFF.

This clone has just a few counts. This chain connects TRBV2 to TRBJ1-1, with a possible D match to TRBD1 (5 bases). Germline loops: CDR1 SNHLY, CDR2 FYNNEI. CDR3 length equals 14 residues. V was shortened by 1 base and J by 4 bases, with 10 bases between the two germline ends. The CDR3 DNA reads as TGTGCCAGCAGTGAAGAGGCAGGGATCACTGAAGCTTTCTTT. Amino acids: CASSEEAGITEAFF.

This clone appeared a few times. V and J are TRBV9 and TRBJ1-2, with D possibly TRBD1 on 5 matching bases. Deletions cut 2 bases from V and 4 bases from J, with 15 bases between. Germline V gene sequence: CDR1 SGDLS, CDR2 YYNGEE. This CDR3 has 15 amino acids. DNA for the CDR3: TGTGCCAGCAGCGTGGCGGGGGGTCGACGCTATGGCTACACCTTC. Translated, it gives CASSVAGGRRYGYTF.

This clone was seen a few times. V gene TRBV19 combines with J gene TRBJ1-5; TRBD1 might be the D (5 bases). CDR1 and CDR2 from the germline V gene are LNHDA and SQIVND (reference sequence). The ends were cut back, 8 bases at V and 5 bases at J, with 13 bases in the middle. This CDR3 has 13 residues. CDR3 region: CASPRDRYQPQHF. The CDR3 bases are TGTGCCAGTCCCAGAGACAGATATCAGCCCCAGCATTTT.

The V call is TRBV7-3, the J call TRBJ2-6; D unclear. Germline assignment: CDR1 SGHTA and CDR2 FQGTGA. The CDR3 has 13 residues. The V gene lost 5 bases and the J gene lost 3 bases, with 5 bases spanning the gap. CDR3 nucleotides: TGTGCCAGCAGCGTCTTTGGGGCCAACGTCCTGACTTTC. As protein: CASSVFGANVLTF. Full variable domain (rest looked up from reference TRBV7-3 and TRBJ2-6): GAGVSQTPSNKVTEKGKYVELRCDPISGHTALYWYRQSLGQGPEFLIYFQGTGAADDSGLPNDRFFAVRPEGSVSTLKIQRTERGDSAVYLCASSVFGANVLTFGAGSRLTVL.

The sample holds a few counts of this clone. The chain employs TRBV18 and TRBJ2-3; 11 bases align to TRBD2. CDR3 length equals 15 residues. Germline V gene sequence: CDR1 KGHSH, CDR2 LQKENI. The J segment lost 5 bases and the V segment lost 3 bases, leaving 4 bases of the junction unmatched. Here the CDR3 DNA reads TGTGCCAGCTCACCGGCACTAGCGGGAGTAGATACGCAGTATTTT. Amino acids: CASSPALAGVDTQYF.

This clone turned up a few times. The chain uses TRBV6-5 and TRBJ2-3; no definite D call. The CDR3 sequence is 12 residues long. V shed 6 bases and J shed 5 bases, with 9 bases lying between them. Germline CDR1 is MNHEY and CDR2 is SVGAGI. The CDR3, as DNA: TGTGCCAGCAGACGACTGGGAGATACGCAGTATTTT. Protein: CASRRLGDTQYF.

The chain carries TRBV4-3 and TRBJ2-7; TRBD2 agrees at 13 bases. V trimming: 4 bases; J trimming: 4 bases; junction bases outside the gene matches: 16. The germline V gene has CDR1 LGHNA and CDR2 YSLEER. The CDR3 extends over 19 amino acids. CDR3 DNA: TGCGCCAGCAGCCGAGGACTAGCGGGAGACAGGGGTCGGAGGTACGAGCAGTACTTC. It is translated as CASSRGLAGDRGRRYEQYF.

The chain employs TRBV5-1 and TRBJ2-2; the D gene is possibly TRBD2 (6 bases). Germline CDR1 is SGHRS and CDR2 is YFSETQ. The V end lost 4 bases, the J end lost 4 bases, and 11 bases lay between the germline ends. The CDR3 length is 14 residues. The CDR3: CASSPGGATGELFF. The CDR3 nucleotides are TGCGCCAGCAGCCCTGGAGGGGCCACCGGGGAGCTGTTTTTT.

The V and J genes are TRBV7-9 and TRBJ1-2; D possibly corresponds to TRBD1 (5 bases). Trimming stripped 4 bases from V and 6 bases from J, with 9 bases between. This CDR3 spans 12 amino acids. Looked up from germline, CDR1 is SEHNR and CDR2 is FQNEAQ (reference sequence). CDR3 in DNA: TGTGCCAGCAGCTCTCAGGGAAATGGCTACACCTTC. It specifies CASSSQGNGYTF.

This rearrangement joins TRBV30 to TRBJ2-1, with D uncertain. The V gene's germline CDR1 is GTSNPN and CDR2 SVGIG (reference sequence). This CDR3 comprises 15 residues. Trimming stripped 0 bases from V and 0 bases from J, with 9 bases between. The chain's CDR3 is CAWSVGSGSYNEQFF. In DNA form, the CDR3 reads TGTGCCTGGAGTGTAGGATCGGGCTCCTACAATGAGCAGTTCTTC.

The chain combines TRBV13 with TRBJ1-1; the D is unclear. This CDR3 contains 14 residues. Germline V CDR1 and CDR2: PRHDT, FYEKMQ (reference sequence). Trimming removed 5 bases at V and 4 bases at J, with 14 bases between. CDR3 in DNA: TGTGCCAGCAGCCCCCTAGGGCGGGGCACTGAAGCTTTCTTT. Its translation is CASSPLGRGTEAFF. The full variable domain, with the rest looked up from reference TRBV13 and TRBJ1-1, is AAGVIQSPRHLIKEKRETATLKCYPIPRHDTVYWYQQGPGQDPQFLISFYEKMQSDKGSIPDRFSAQQFSDYHSELNMSSLELGDSALYFCASSPLGRGTEAFFGQGTRLTVV.

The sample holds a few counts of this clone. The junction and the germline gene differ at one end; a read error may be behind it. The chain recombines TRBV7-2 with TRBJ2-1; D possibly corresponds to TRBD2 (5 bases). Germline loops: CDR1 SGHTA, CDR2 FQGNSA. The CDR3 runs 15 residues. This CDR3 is CASSLASSSYNEQFF. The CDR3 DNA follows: TGTGCCAGCAGCCTAGCCTCGAGCTCCTACAATGAGCAGTTCTTC.

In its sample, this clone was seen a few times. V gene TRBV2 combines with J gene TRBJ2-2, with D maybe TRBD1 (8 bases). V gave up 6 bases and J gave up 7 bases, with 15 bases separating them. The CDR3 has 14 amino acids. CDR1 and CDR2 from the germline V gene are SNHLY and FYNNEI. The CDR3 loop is CASRRQGRGGELFF. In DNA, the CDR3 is TGTGCCAGCAGACGACAGGGGAGGGGCGGGGAGCTGTTTTTT.

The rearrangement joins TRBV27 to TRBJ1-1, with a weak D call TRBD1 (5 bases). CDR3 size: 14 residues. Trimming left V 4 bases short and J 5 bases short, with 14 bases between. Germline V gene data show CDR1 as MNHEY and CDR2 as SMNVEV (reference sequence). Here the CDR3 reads CASSSLEGRTEAFF. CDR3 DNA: TGTGCCAGCAGTTCGCTCGAGGGGAGGACTGAAGCTTTCTTT.

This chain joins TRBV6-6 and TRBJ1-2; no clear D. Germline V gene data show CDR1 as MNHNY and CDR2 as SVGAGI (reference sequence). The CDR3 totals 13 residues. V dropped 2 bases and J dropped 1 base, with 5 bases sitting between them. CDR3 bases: TGTGCCAGCAGTTACCGGGATAACTATGGCTACACCTTC. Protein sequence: CASSYRDNYGYTF.

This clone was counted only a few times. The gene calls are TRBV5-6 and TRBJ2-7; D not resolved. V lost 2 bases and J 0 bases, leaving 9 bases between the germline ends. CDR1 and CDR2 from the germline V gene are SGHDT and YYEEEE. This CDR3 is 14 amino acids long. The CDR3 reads CASSLSRVSYEQYF. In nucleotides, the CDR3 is TGTGCCAGCAGCTTATCTCGGGTCTCCTACGAGCAGTACTTC. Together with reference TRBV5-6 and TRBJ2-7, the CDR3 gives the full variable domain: DAGVTQSPTHLIKTRGQQVTLRCSPKSGHDTVSWYQQALGQGPQFIFQYYEEEERQRGNFPDRFSGHQFPNYSSELNVNALLLGDSALYLCASSLSRVSYEQYFGPGTRLTVT.